This TCR beta chain was identified in a study of T cells in Graves' hyperthyroidism and ophthalmopathy. Source material for PBMCs was 10 ml fresh peripheral blood. Using RNA transcripts as the source, TCR beta CDR3 regions were amplified. An initial round of RT-PCR targeting the TCR CDR3 relied on the HTBI primer set. TCRdb recomputed calls from the multiplex PCR reads with MiXCR, one row per CDR3 protein. Of more than 450,000 distinct CDR3 sequences in the sample, 13% to 15% are singletons; the top ten hold approximately 15%. In this sample, this clonotype turned up many times. The receptor was isolated from a woman aged 40 to 49 with Graves' hyperthyroidism. Sequenced material: blood.

CDR3 DNA: TGTGCCAGCACCGGGACAGGGGCGAACACTGAAGCTTTCTTT. Encoded protein: CASTGTGANTEAFF. The rearrangement joins TRBV6-1 to TRBJ1-1, with 10 nucleotides matching TRBD1. V lost 7 bases and J lost 1; bases outside the gene matches: 3. The CDR3 has 14 residues. CDR1 and CDR2 (germline): MNHNS, SASEGT.